This entry lists 27 T cell receptor beta chains sequenced from one sample in a study of cytomegalovirus exposure and HLA in healthy donors. The PCR employed 60 Vbeta primers together with 13 Jbeta primers. The protocol was immunoSEQ multiplex PCR, while the TCRdb copy is restricted to in-frame clones and leaves out a portion. The sample has 75,000 to 95,000 clones, approximately 84% seen once. Sequenced: PBMCs. The receptors shown here come from a man aged 18 to 30 in good health and CMV-seronegative.

This clone has only a few counts. The rearrangement links TRBV6-1 to TRBJ2-7; 11 bases agree with TRBD2. This CDR3 is built from 14 residues. Germline V gene sequence: CDR1 MNHNS, CDR2 SASEGT. With 9 bases clipped from V and 5 bases from J, the junction kept 9 bases outside the gene matches. CDR3 DNA sequence: TGTGCCAGTACAAAACTAGCGGGAGTAGACGAGCAGTACTTC. This sequence encodes CASTKLAGVDEQYF.

The V and J genes are TRBV7-9 and TRBJ2-3, with D perhaps TRBD2 (6 bases). Germline V CDR1 and CDR2: SEHNR, FQNEAQ (reference sequence). V was clipped by 5 bases and J by 3 bases, with 18 bases between them. CDR3 length equals 16 residues. The CDR3 loop is CASSPVSGFRTDTQYF. The CDR3, as DNA: TGTGCCAGCAGCCCAGTGAGCGGGTTCAGGACAGATACGCAGTATTTT.

This chain connects TRBV6-6 to TRBJ2-3, with 9 nucleotides matching TRBD1. The V and J ends lost 4 bases and 5 bases, in that order; junction bases with no gene match: 10. This CDR3 spans 16 amino acids. The V gene's germline CDR1 is MNHNY and CDR2 SVGAGI (reference sequence). The chain's CDR3 is CASSSGTGHGRDTQYF. The CDR3 nucleotides are TGTGCCAGCAGTTCAGGGACAGGGCATGGAAGAGATACGCAGTATTTT.

The chain is built from TRBV7-9 and TRBJ2-2; D is ambiguous. Trimming removed 5 bases at V and 6 bases at J, with 13 bases between. The germline V gene encodes CDR1 SEHNR and CDR2 FQNEAQ (reference sequence). This CDR3 is built from 14 residues. CDR3 bases: TGTGCCAGCAGCCCCAATTCAGTGCCCGGGGAGCTGTTTTTT. Translation gives CASSPNSVPGELFF.

The chain employs TRBV10-3 and TRBJ2-1; 7 nucleotides match TRBD2. The CDR3 length is 14 residues. V lost 7 bases and J lost 10; bases outside the gene matches: 13. Germline assignment: CDR1 ENHRY and CDR2 SYGVKD. The CDR3 loop is CAINLAADREEQFF. In DNA, the CDR3 is TGTGCCATCAACCTAGCGGCCGACAGAGAAGAGCAGTTCTTC.

The chain combines TRBV5-1 with TRBJ2-1, with 10 bases identical to TRBD2. V lost 7 bases, J lost 0 bases, and 4 bases stayed unmatched. The CDR3 loop spans 15 amino acids. The V gene's germline CDR1 is SGHRS and CDR2 YFSETQ. CDR3 loop: CASEASGSSYNEQFF. CDR3 coding DNA: TGCGCCAGCGAGGCTAGCGGGAGCTCCTACAATGAGCAGTTCTTC.

The chain couples TRBV7-2 to TRBJ2-1; D ambiguous. CDR3 length: 13 residues. V lost 5 bases and J 0 bases, leaving 5 bases between the germline ends. The germline V gene has CDR1 SGHTA and CDR2 FQGNSA. This CDR3 is CASSLSSYNEQFF. DNA for the CDR3: TGTGCCAGCAGCCTAAGCTCCTACAATGAGCAGTTCTTC.

The V gene is TRBV28, the J gene TRBJ2-5; perhaps TRBD1 as D (7 bases). CDR1 is MDHEN and CDR2 is SYDVKM in the germline V gene. V lost 1 base and J lost 5, with 11 bases in between. This CDR3 comprises 14 residues. The CDR3 sequence is CASSLFAGGETQYF. The CDR3 DNA is TGTGCCAGCAGTTTATTCGCAGGGGGGGAGACCCAGTACTTC.

CDR3 region: CASSVPLLAGVWVNEQFF. DNA of the CDR3: TGTGCCAGCAGTGTCCCCCTTCTAGCGGGAGTATGGGTCAATGAGCAGTTCTTC. The chain joins TRBV25-1 to TRBJ2-1, with 10 bases matching TRBD2. This CDR3 is built from 18 residues. Trimming took 4 bases from V and 6 from J; bases not matched to a gene: 15. Germline V gene lookup returns CDR1 MGHDK and CDR2 SYGVNS.

Only one count was recorded for this clone. The chain's CDR3 is CASSLGQYYQPQHF. DNA of the CDR3: TGTGCCAGCAGCTTAGGCCAATACTATCAGCCCCAGCATTTT. This chain uses TRBV13 with TRBJ1-5; D unresolved. Germline CDR1 reads PRHDT; CDR2 reads FYEKMQ (reference sequence). CDR3 length equals 14 residues. V gave up 0 bases and J gave up 5 bases, with 8 bases separating them.

V gene TRBV7-9 combines with J gene TRBJ2-7, with a possible D match to TRBD1 (6 bases). CDR1 and CDR2 from the germline V gene are SEHNR and FQNEAQ (reference sequence). This CDR3 is built from 13 residues. The V end lost 6 bases, the J end lost 4 bases, and 13 bases lay between the germline ends. CDR3 residues: CASRSGAGYEQYF. In DNA, the CDR3 is TGTGCCAGCAGATCAGGGGCCGGGTACGAGCAGTACTTC.

V and J are TRBV9 and TRBJ2-2; a possible D gene is TRBD1 (7 bases). In germline, CDR1 is SGDLS, CDR2 YYNGEE. There are 15 residues in the CDR3. Deletions cut 0 bases from V and 4 bases from J, with 10 bases between. In DNA form, the CDR3 reads TGTGCCAGCAGCGTAGGGCAGGGGGGCACCGGGGAGCTGTTTTTT. The encoded protein is CASSVGQGGTGELFF.

This clone showed up just once. The chain couples TRBV29-1 to TRBJ1-2; 8 nucleotides agree with TRBD1. V lost 4 bases, J lost 8 bases, and 6 bases stayed unmatched. Germline V gene data show CDR1 as SQVTM and CDR2 as ANQGSEA. This CDR3 has 12 amino acids. The CDR3, as DNA: TGCAGCGTTGCGGCAGGGGGCGAAGGCTACACCTTC. Amino acids: CSVAAGGEGYTF.

This clone was seen only once. This chain connects TRBV13 to TRBJ2-3, with a possible D match to TRBD1 (6 bases). In germline, CDR1 is PRHDT, CDR2 FYEKMQ (reference sequence). The V end was cut by 6 bases, the J end by 3 bases, with 7 bases between. CDR3 length: 12 residues. The DNA for the CDR3 is TGTGCCAGCAGTACAGGGACAGATACGCAGTATTTT. Encoded protein: CASSTGTDTQYF.

The chain joins TRBV5-1 to TRBJ1-4; 7 nucleotides match TRBD1. The CDR3 loop spans 15 amino acids. Germline assignment: CDR1 SGHRS and CDR2 YFSETQ. V shed 4 bases, J shed 7 bases, and the junction held 10 bases outside the gene matches. In nucleotides, the CDR3 is TGCGCCAGCAGCACAAACAGGGGCCAGGGTGAAAAACTGTTTTTT. Protein sequence: CASSTNRGQGEKLFF.

In nucleotides, the CDR3 is TGCGCCAGCAGCTTGTCAGCGGGACCCTACGAGCAGTACTTC. It translates to CASSLSAGPYEQYF. V and J are TRBV5-1 and TRBJ2-7, with 7 bases lining up with TRBD2. This CDR3 is 14 amino acids long. Germline CDR1 and CDR2: SGHRS and YFSETQ. V trimming: 1 base; J trimming: 2 bases; junction bases outside the gene matches: 3.

This clone was picked up one time. V gene TRBV19 combines with J gene TRBJ2-5, with D tentatively TRBD1 (5 bases). CDR3 length equals 14 residues. CDR1 is LNHDA and CDR2 is SQIVND in the germline V gene (reference sequence). Trimming took off 5 bases at V and 9 bases at J, with 19 bases between the two ends. The CDR3 DNA is TGTGCCAGTAGTTCCAGACAGTCCCATGGGGCCCAGTACTTC. Translated: CASSSRQSHGAQYF.

This sequence joins TRBV6-1 and TRBJ1-1, with 7 positions matching TRBD1. Germline V CDR1 and CDR2: MNHNS, SASEGT. Trimming at V came to 6 bases and at J to 11 bases, leaving 6 bases not matched to a gene. This CDR3 contains 11 residues. DNA of the CDR3: TGTGCCAGCAGAACCGGGACAGACGCTTTCTTT. Translated: CASRTGTDAFF.

The chain joins TRBV7-9 to TRBJ2-5; 7 bases are shared with TRBD1. This CDR3 comprises 16 residues. In germline, CDR1 is SEHNR, CDR2 FQNEAQ (reference sequence). Germline trimming cut 5 bases from V and 2 bases from J; bases unmatched to any gene: 11. The CDR3 is CASSPPGTEIQETQYF. CDR3 coding DNA: TGTGCCAGCAGCCCCCCCGGGACAGAGATTCAAGAGACCCAGTACTTC. The full variable domain, with the rest looked up from reference TRBV7-9 and TRBJ2-5, is DTGVSQNPRHKITKRGQNVTFRCDPISEHNRLYWYRQTLGQGPEFLTYFQNEAQLEKSRLLSDRFSAERPKGSFSTLEIQRTEQGDSAMYLCASSPPGTEIQETQYFGPGTRLLVL.

CDR3 in DNA: TGTGCCAGCAGTGGGACAGGGAAGGACTATGGCTACACCTTC. Encoded protein: CASSGTGKDYGYTF. This chain joins TRBV6-6 and TRBJ1-2, with 9 nucleotides matching TRBD1. Germline CDR1 is MNHNY and CDR2 is SVGAGI (reference sequence). V gave up 5 bases and J gave up 3 bases; unmatched junction bases: 4. The length of the CDR3 is 14 residues.

The chain combines TRBV7-2 with TRBJ2-1, with a weak D call TRBD2 (6 bases). This CDR3 has 15 amino acids. Trimming cost V 0 bases and J 9 bases, with 15 bases left between them. From germline, CDR1 is SGHTA and CDR2 FQGNSA. CDR3 nucleotide sequence: TGTGCCAGCAGCTTAGCCCGGACCCGGGGGATTGAGCAGTTCTTC. Translation: CASSLARTRGIEQFF.

This clone has more than one count but fewer than ten. The chain is built from TRBV6-4 and TRBJ2-1; 7 nucleotides line up with TRBD2. This CDR3 is built from 15 residues. Germline V CDR1 and CDR2: MRHNA, SNTAGT. After removal of 2 bases from V and 4 bases from J, the junction contained 5 bases not matched to a gene. The chain's CDR3 is CASSDGGGPYNEQFF. The DNA for the CDR3 is TGTGCCAGCAGTGACGGGGGAGGGCCGTACAATGAGCAGTTCTTC.

The chain combines TRBV4-3 with TRBJ2-7, with 7 bases identical to TRBD2. The CDR3 is 15 residues long. The V gene end was trimmed by 0 bases and the J gene end by 1 base; junction bases not matched to a gene: 3. CDR1 is LGHNA, CDR2 YSLEER, per germline. The CDR3 is CASSQESGISYEQYF. The CDR3 DNA sequence: TGCGCCAGCAGCCAAGAAAGCGGGATTTCCTACGAGCAGTACTTC.

This chain links TRBV21-1 with TRBJ2-7; the D call in the table, TRBD1, was not verified against the DNA. TRBV21-1 corresponds to a pseudogene. CDR3 length: 16 amino acids. In DNA form, the CDR3 reads TGTGCCAGCAGCAAAGCCCCGGGACAGTGTTCCTACGAGCAGTACTTC. Its protein is CASSKAPGQCSYEQYF.

The chain employs TRBV2 and TRBJ2-7; 12 bases match TRBD2. Germline CDR1 and CDR2: SNHLY and FYNNEI. The CDR3 covers 16 residues. V lost 6 bases, J lost 5 bases, and 11 bases stayed unmatched. In DNA form, the CDR3 reads TGTGCCAGCAGGACGGGCGGACTAGCGGGATCCCACGAGCAGTACTTC. Translating it yields CASRTGGLAGSHEQYF.

This sequence joins TRBV7-9 and TRBJ2-1; 7 bases match TRBD2. Looked up from germline, CDR1 is SEHNR and CDR2 is FQNEAQ (reference sequence). CDR3 length equals 16 residues. The V gene end was trimmed by 1 base and the J gene end by 6 bases; junction bases not matched to a gene: 9. This chain's CDR3 is CASSLDGWEGRNEQFF. CDR3 in DNA: TGTGCCAGCAGCTTAGACGGGTGGGAGGGCCGCAATGAGCAGTTCTTC.

With regard to this clone: The germline gene is not matched at one end of the junction; a read error may be the cause. The chain carries TRBV5-1 and TRBJ1-1, with D possibly being TRBD1 (5 bases). CDR3 length equals 14 residues. Germline V gene data show CDR1 as SGHRS and CDR2 as YFSETQ. This CDR3 is CANSLRAQGTEAFF. CDR3 DNA: TGCGCCAACAGCTTAAGGGCGCAGGGCACTGAAGCTTTCTTT. Filled out from reference TRBV5-1 and TRBJ1-1, the complete variable domain reads KAGVTQTPRYLIKTRGQQVTLSCSPISGHRSVSWYQQTPGQGLQFLFEYFSETQRNKGNFPGRFSGRQFSNSRSEMNVSTLELGDSALYLCANSLRAQGTEAFFGQGTRLTVV.